The rows below give T cell receptor beta chains drawn from one sample of a study of CD8+CD57+ T cells in acquired aplastic anemia. TCRdb re-called the reads through MiXCR, storing one row per CDR3 protein. The table shows over 150,000 distinct CDR3 sequences, with roughly 60% occurring only once. Sequenced sample: sorted CD4+, CD8+, or CD8+CD57+ T cells (not recorded which) from PBMCs. These receptors all stem from a human donor with aplastic anemia. The CDR3 runs from the conserved cysteine through the conserved F or W. Each record gives: CDR3 DNA, CDR3 protein, clone size, D gene, J gene, V gene. D genes are given only for firm matches. Rows give clone size only sometimes, using once, few, many, or a class for an expanded clone.

CDR3 DNA: TGCAGTGCTAGAGATATTGCCCAGGGGGTTGACGAGCAGTACTTC; CDR3 protein: CSARDIAQGVDEQYF; clone size: NA; D gene: TRBD1; J gene: TRBJ2-7; V gene: TRBV20-1
CDR3 DNA: TGTGCTAGCAGCTTGAGTATGGGGGTCATACAAGAGACCCAGTACTTC; CDR3 protein: CASSLSMGVIQETQYF; clone size: NA; D gene: NA; J gene: TRBJ2-5; V gene: TRBV7-7
CDR3 DNA: TGCAGTGCTAGGAAGCAGCCTGAAGCTTTCTTT; CDR3 protein: CSARKQPEAFF; clone size: many; D gene: NA; J gene: TRBJ1-1; V gene: TRBV20-1
CDR3 DNA: TGTGCCAGCAGCTCGGACGGACTATATGGCTACACCTTC; CDR3 protein: CASSSDGLYGYTF; clone size: few; D gene: NA; J gene: TRBJ1-2; V gene: TRBV7-9
CDR3 DNA: TGCAGTGCTAGAGCTGGGACGGACTATGGCTACACCTTC; CDR3 protein: CSARAGTDYGYTF; clone size: NA; D gene: NA; J gene: TRBJ1-2; V gene: TRBV20-1
CDR3 DNA: TGTGCCAGCAGCCAAGAAAGAGGGACGGGCGGAGGTACGCAGTATTTT; CDR3 protein: CASSQERGTGGGTQYF; clone size: NA; D gene: NA; J gene: TRBJ2-3; V gene: TRBV4-2
CDR3 DNA: TGTGCCAGCAGTGGGGCAGGGAACCAAGAGACCCAGTACTTC; CDR3 protein: CASSGAGNQETQYF; clone size: NA; D gene: NA; J gene: TRBJ2-5; V gene: TRBV2
CDR3 DNA: TGCGCCAGCAGTGAACGACTAGCGGGAGCCCCCTCGAATCTGCAGTTCTTC; CDR3 protein: CASSERLAGAPSNLQFF; clone size: NA; D gene: TRBD2; J gene: TRBJ2-1; V gene: TRBV10-2
CDR3 DNA: TGTGCCACCAGTGATCCAGGTCCGCCCGGGGAGCTGTTTTTT; CDR3 protein: CATSDPGPPGELFF; clone size: NA; D gene: NA; J gene: TRBJ2-2; V gene: TRBV24-1
CDR3 DNA: TGTGCCAGCAGCGCCCAGTTGGCCTGGGACACTGAAGCTTTCTTT; CDR3 protein: CASSAQLAWDTEAFF; clone size: NA; D gene: NA; J gene: TRBJ1-1; V gene: TRBV9
CDR3 DNA: TGTGCCACCAGTGATGGCCGGGCGAGCGGTGAAAAACTGTTTTTT; CDR3 protein: CATSDGRASGEKLFF; clone size: NA; D gene: NA; J gene: TRBJ1-4; V gene: TRBV24-1
CDR3 DNA: TGCAGTGCTAGAGATCGACATACGCCGGGGGGCTATGGCTACACCTTC; CDR3 protein: CSARDRHTPGGYGYTF; clone size: many; D gene: NA; J gene: TRBJ1-2; V gene: TRBV20-1
CDR3 DNA: TGTGCCAGTAGTATAGGGGGTGAGCAGTTCTTC; CDR3 protein: CASSIGGEQFF; clone size: NA; D gene: NA; J gene: TRBJ2-1; V gene: TRBV19
CDR3 DNA: TGTGCCAGCAGTATACAGGGCAATCCCTACAATGAGCAGTTCTTC; CDR3 protein: CASSIQGNPYNEQFF; clone size: many; D gene: NA; J gene: TRBJ2-1; V gene: TRBV27
CDR3 DNA: TGTGCCAGCAGAAAGACGCCAACTAATGAAAAACTGTTTTTT; CDR3 protein: CASRKTPTNEKLFF; clone size: NA; D gene: NA; J gene: TRBJ1-4; V gene: TRBV6-5
CDR3 DNA: TGTGCCAGCACGAGGGCCCCAGGCGGGGAATCTGGGGCCAACGTCCTGACTTTC; CDR3 protein: CASTRAPGGESGANVLTF; clone size: NA; D gene: NA; J gene: TRBJ2-6; V gene: TRBV2
CDR3 DNA: TGTGCCAGCAGCTTGACGTTCGGGGGTGTGAACACTGAAGCTTTCTTT; CDR3 protein: CASSLTFGGVNTEAFF; clone size: NA; D gene: NA; J gene: TRBJ1-1; V gene: TRBV5-4
CDR3 DNA: TGTGCCAGTAGTACGGGGACAGCTAGCAATCAGCCCCAGCATTTT; CDR3 protein: CASSTGTASNQPQHF; clone size: NA; D gene: TRBD1; J gene: TRBJ1-5; V gene: TRBV19
CDR3 DNA: TGTGCCAGCAGTGATTGGGGGGCCGGGGAGCTGTTTTTT; CDR3 protein: CASSDWGAGELFF; clone size: NA; D gene: NA; J gene: TRBJ2-2; V gene: TRBV2
CDR3 DNA: TGTGCCAGCAGCTTAGCGCTGCCGGGGGAGACCCAGTACTTC; CDR3 protein: CASSLALPGETQYF; clone size: NA; D gene: NA; J gene: TRBJ2-5; V gene: TRBV7-9
CDR3 DNA: TGTGCCACCAGTGATCCAGAACAGGGGAGGGAGGATGGCTACACCTTC; CDR3 protein: CATSDPEQGREDGYTF; clone size: few; D gene: TRBD1; J gene: TRBJ1-2; V gene: TRBV24-1
CDR3 DNA: TGCAGTGCTAGATCTGGGAACACTGAAGCTTTCTTT; CDR3 protein: CSARSGNTEAFF; clone size: few; D gene: NA; J gene: TRBJ1-1; V gene: TRBV20-1
CDR3 DNA: TGTGCCATTCAGCTAGCGGCATACCAAGAGACCCAGTACTTC; CDR3 protein: CAIQLAAYQETQYF; clone size: few; D gene: TRBD2; J gene: TRBJ2-5; V gene: TRBV10-3
CDR3 DNA: TGCGCCAGCAGCTTGGCGGGGTTTGCTAACTATGGCTACACCTTC; CDR3 protein: CASSLAGFANYGYTF; clone size: once; D gene: NA; J gene: TRBJ1-2; V gene: TRBV5-1
CDR3 DNA: TGTGCCAGCAGTGGGAACAGGGGGGGCTATGGCTACACCTTC; CDR3 protein: CASSGNRGGYGYTF; clone size: few; D gene: TRBD1; J gene: TRBJ1-2; V gene: TRBV28
CDR3 DNA: TGCAGCGTTGATCCGGGGACAGATACGCAGTATTTT; CDR3 protein: CSVDPGTDTQYF; clone size: few; D gene: NA; J gene: TRBJ2-3; V gene: TRBV29-1
CDR3 DNA: TGCGCCAGCAGGCCATCTGGGACAGGGTTCACTGAAGCTTTCTTT; CDR3 protein: CASRPSGTGFTEAFF; clone size: NA; D gene: TRBD1; J gene: TRBJ1-1; V gene: TRBV5-1
CDR3 DNA: TGTGCCAGCAGTTGGGCGGGAGTGGGGCAAGAGACCCAGTACTTC; CDR3 protein: CASSWAGVGQETQYF; clone size: few; D gene: TRBD2; J gene: TRBJ2-5; V gene: TRBV7-8
CDR3 DNA: TGCAGCGTTAGGGACCCTGGAAGCACCATATATTTT; CDR3 protein: CSVRDPGSTIYF; clone size: NA; D gene: NA; J gene: TRBJ1-3; V gene: TRBV29-1
CDR3 DNA: TGTGCCAGCAGTGGTAACCTTAACTATGGCTACACCTTC; CDR3 protein: CASSGNLNYGYTF; clone size: NA; D gene: NA; J gene: TRBJ1-2; V gene: TRBV2
CDR3 DNA: TGTGCCAGCAGTTTAATCCCTCAGGGGGACACCGGGGAGCTGTTTTTT; CDR3 protein: CASSLIPQGDTGELFF; clone size: NA; D gene: TRBD1; J gene: TRBJ2-2; V gene: TRBV24-1
CDR3 DNA: TGCGCCAGCAGCCGAAAAGTTGATGAGCCAGAAGCTTTCTTT; CDR3 protein: CASSRKVDEPEAFF; clone size: few; D gene: NA; J gene: TRBJ1-1; V gene: TRBV4-1
CDR3 DNA: TGTGCCAGCAGCTTAGTTAGCGGGCAAAGGACCTACGAGCAGTACTTC; CDR3 protein: CASSLVSGQRTYEQYF; clone size: many; D gene: TRBD2; J gene: TRBJ2-7; V gene: TRBV7-9
CDR3 DNA: TGTGCCATCAGAGCTCAGGGCCCGCCGTCCTACGAGCAGTACTTC; CDR3 protein: CAIRAQGPPSYEQYF; clone size: NA; D gene: NA; J gene: TRBJ2-7; V gene: TRBV7-2
CDR3 DNA: TGTGCCAGCAGCCGCTCGACAGGGGTTGCGGAGAACCAGTACTTC; CDR3 protein: CASSRSTGVAENQYF; clone size: NA; D gene: TRBD1; J gene: TRBJ2-7; V gene: TRBV2
CDR3 DNA: TGTGCCAGTGGGACAGGGCATACCACTGAAGCTTTCTTT; CDR3 protein: CASGTGHTTEAFF; clone size: NA; D gene: TRBD1; J gene: TRBJ1-1; V gene: TRBV19
CDR3 DNA: TGTGCCACCAAGCCAAGGGGCCAATCCTACAATGAGCAGTTCTTC; CDR3 protein: CATKPRGQSYNEQFF; clone size: many; D gene: NA; J gene: TRBJ2-1; V gene: TRBV10-3
CDR3 DNA: TGTGCCAGCAGCCCCCGGACAGGGGGCTTGTGGACTGAAGCTTTCTTT; CDR3 protein: CASSPRTGGLWTEAFF; clone size: NA; D gene: TRBD1; J gene: TRBJ1-1; V gene: TRBV14
CDR3 DNA: TGCAGTGCTAGCCCAGGGGGCGATAAGACCCAGTACTTC; CDR3 protein: CSASPGGDKTQYF; clone size: NA; D gene: TRBD1; J gene: TRBJ2-5; V gene: TRBV20-1
CDR3 DNA: TGTGCCAGCAGCTTTGTTCAGGGACAGGGTTGGGAGACCCAGTACTTC; CDR3 protein: CASSFVQGQGWETQYF; clone size: NA; D gene: TRBD1; J gene: TRBJ2-5; V gene: TRBV7-2
CDR3 DNA: TGTGCCAGTAGTAAGGGCGGAACTTACACCGGGGAGCTGCTTTTT; CDR3 protein: CASSKGGTYTGELLF; clone size: NA; D gene: NA; J gene: TRBJ2-2; V gene: TRBV19
CDR3 DNA: TGCAGTGCTCGGCGGACAGGGATGGAGACCCAGTACTTC; CDR3 protein: CSARRTGMETQYF; clone size: few; D gene: TRBD1; J gene: TRBJ2-5; V gene: TRBV20-1
CDR3 DNA: TGCAGTGCTCGACAGGGGTACGAGCAGTACTTC; CDR3 protein: CSARQGYEQYF; clone size: few; D gene: TRBD1; J gene: TRBJ2-7; V gene: TRBV20-1
CDR3 DNA: TGTGCCATCAGGCAGTACGGTGAAGCTTTCTTT; CDR3 protein: CAIRQYGEAFF; clone size: NA; D gene: NA; J gene: TRBJ1-1; V gene: TRBV10-3
CDR3 DNA: TGTGCCATCAGTGAGCCACGGACAGCTGATACGCAGTATTTT; CDR3 protein: CAISEPRTADTQYF; clone size: many; D gene: NA; J gene: TRBJ2-3; V gene: TRBV10-3
CDR3 DNA: TGTGCCAGCAGCTTCGGGGGGTCTACCTACGAGCAGTACTTC; CDR3 protein: CASSFGGSTYEQYF; clone size: many; D gene: TRBD2; J gene: TRBJ2-7; V gene: TRBV11-2
CDR3 DNA: TGTGCCAGTAGATTAGGGGCCAACGTCCTGACTTTC; CDR3 protein: CASRLGANVLTF; clone size: many; D gene: NA; J gene: TRBJ2-6; V gene: TRBV19
CDR3 DNA: TGTGCCAGCACGTTTAGCGGCACCGGGGAGCTGTTTTTT; CDR3 protein: CASTFSGTGELFF; clone size: NA; D gene: NA; J gene: TRBJ2-2; V gene: TRBV9
CDR3 DNA: TGTGCTAGCAGCTTAGCCCAGCTTGCACCCCTCCACTTT; CDR3 protein: CASSLAQLAPLHF; clone size: many; D gene: NA; J gene: TRBJ1-6; V gene: TRBV7-7
CDR3 DNA: TGTGCCAGCAGCGTAGGGGGGACTGCAACCTACGAGCAGTACTTC; CDR3 protein: CASSVGGTATYEQYF; clone size: many; D gene: NA; J gene: TRBJ2-7; V gene: TRBV9
CDR3 DNA: TGTGCCAGCAGCTCTACTAGCGGGAGGGCGTCTGATACGCAGTATTTT; CDR3 protein: CASSSTSGRASDTQYF; clone size: NA; D gene: TRBD2; J gene: TRBJ2-3; V gene: TRBV7-2
CDR3 DNA: TGTGCCAGCACCTACTGGACGGTCGATGGCTACACCTTC; CDR3 protein: CASTYWTVDGYTF; clone size: NA; D gene: NA; J gene: TRBJ1-2; V gene: TRBV5-6
CDR3 DNA: TGTGCCAGCAGCCCTGCTGGGGGGCCGGATACGCAGTATTTT; CDR3 protein: CASSPAGGPDTQYF; clone size: many; D gene: NA; J gene: TRBJ2-3; V gene: TRBV7-9
CDR3 DNA: TGCAGTGCTAGAGACGAGCGGGGGACCTTGTACGAGCAGTACTTC; CDR3 protein: CSARDERGTLYEQYF; clone size: NA; D gene: TRBD2; J gene: TRBJ2-7; V gene: TRBV20-1
CDR3 DNA: TGTGCCAGCAGCTCTAGCCCCGGACCTAGCGCTCCGGAGACCCAGTACTTC; CDR3 protein: CASSSSPGPSAPETQYF; clone size: NA; D gene: NA; J gene: TRBJ2-5; V gene: TRBV7-8
CDR3 DNA: TGTGCCAGCAATGGCGATGGCTACGAGCAGTACTTC; CDR3 protein: CASNGDGYEQYF; clone size: NA; D gene: NA; J gene: TRBJ2-7; V gene: TRBV2
CDR3 DNA: TGTGCCAGCAGTTTATTTTTGGGAGACGAGCAGTACTTC; CDR3 protein: CASSLFLGDEQYF; clone size: NA; D gene: NA; J gene: TRBJ2-7; V gene: TRBV2
CDR3 DNA: TGCGCCAGCAGACTCGGACTAGCGGCGACCTACGAGCAGTACTTC; CDR3 protein: CASRLGLAATYEQYF; clone size: NA; D gene: TRBD2; J gene: TRBJ2-7; V gene: TRBV4-1
CDR3 DNA: TGCAGTGCTGGGCCAGACACCTACGAGCAGTACTTC; CDR3 protein: CSAGPDTYEQYF; clone size: few; D gene: NA; J gene: TRBJ2-7; V gene: TRBV20-1
CDR3 DNA: TGTGCCAGCAGCATAGGACAGGGGGGACCGGGGTACTATGAGCAGTTCTTC; CDR3 protein: CASSIGQGGPGYYEQFF; clone size: NA; D gene: TRBD1; J gene: TRBJ2-1; V gene: TRBV5-5